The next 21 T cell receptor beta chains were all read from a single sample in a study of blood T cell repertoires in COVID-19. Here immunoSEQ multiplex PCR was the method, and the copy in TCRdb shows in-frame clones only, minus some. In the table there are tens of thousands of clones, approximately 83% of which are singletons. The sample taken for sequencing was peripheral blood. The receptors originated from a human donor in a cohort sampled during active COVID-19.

CDR3: CASEQTLQETQYF. Written as DNA, the CDR3 is TGTGCCAGCGAACAGACCCTCCAAGAGACCCAGTACTTC. The J gene is TRBJ2-5, the V gene TRBV25-1, with D unresolved. The CDR3 totals 13 residues. V was trimmed by 8 bases and J by 1 base, leaving 11 bases between them. Germline CDR1 and CDR2: MGHDK and SYGVNS.

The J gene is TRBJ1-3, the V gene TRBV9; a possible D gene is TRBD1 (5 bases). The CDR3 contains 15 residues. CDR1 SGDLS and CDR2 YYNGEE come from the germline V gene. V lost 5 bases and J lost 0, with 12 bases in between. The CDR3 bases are TGTGCCAGCAGAGGTTCAGGGTTCTCTGGAAACACCATATATTTT. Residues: CASRGSGFSGNTIYF. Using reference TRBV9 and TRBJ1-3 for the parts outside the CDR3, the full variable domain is DSGVTQTPKHLITATGQRVTLRCSPRSGDLSVYWYQQSLDQGLQFLIQYYNGEERAKGNILERFSAQQFPDLHSELNLSSLELGDSALYFCASRGSGFSGNTIYFGEGSWLTVV.

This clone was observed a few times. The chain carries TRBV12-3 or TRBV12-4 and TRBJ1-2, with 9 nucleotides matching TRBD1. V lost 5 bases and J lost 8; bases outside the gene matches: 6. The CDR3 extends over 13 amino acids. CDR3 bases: TGTGCCAGCAGTGTGGGACAGGGCCGAGGCTACACCTTC. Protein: CASSVGQGRGYTF.

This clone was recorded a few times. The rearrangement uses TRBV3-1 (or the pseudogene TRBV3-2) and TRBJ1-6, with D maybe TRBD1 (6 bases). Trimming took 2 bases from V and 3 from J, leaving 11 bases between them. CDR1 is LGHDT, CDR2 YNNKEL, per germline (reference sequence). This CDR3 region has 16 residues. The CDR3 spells CASSQQQGFYNSPLHF. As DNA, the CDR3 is TGTGCCAGCAGCCAACAGCAGGGGTTCTATAATTCACCCCTCCACTTT.

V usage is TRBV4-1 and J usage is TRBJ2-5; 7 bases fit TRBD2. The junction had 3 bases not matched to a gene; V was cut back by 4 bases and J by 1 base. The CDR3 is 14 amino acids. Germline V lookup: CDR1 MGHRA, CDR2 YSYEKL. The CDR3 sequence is CASSRLALQETQYF. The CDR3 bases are TGCGCCAGCAGCCGACTAGCCCTCCAAGAGACCCAGTACTTC.

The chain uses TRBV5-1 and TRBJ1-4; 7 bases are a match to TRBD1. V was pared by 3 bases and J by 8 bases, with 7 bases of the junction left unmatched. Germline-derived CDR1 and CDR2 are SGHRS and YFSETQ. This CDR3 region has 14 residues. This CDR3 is CASSSGQLEEKLFF. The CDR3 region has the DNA TGCGCCAGCAGCTCGGGACAGTTGGAAGAAAAACTGTTTTTT.

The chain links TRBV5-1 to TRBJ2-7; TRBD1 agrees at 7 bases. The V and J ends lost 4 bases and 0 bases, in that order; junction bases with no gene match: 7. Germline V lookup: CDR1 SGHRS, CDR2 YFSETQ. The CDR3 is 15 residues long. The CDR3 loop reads CASSPRTGSSYEQYF. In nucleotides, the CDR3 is TGCGCCAGCAGCCCAAGGACAGGTAGCTCCTACGAGCAGTACTTC.

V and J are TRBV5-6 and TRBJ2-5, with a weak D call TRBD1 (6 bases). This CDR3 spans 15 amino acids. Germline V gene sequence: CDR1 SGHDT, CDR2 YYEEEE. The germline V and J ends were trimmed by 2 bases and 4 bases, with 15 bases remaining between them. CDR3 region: CASSFPTGPRETQYF. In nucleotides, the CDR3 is TGTGCCAGCAGCTTCCCTACAGGGCCCCGAGAGACCCAGTACTTC.

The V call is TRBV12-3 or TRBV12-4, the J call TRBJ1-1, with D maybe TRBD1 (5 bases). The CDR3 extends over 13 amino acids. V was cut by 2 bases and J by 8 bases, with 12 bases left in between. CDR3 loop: CASSLFSKGEAFF. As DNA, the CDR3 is TGTGCCAGCAGTTTATTTTCAAAGGGGGAAGCTTTCTTT.

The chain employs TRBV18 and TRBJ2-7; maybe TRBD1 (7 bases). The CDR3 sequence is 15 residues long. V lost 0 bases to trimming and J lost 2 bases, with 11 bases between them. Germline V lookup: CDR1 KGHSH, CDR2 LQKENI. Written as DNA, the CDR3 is TGTGCCAGCTCACCACCCTCAGGGGGGACCTACGAGCAGTACTTC. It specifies CASSPPSGGTYEQYF.

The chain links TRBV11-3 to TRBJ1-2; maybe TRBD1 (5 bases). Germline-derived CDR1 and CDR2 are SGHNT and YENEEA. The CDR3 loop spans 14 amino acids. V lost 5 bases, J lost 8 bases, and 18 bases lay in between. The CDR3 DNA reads TGTGCCAGCAGCCAGCGAACCGGGACTGGCGGCTACACCTTC. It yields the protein CASSQRTGTGGYTF. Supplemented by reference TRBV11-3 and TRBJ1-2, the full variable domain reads EAGVVQSPRYKIIEKKQPVAFWCNPISGHNTLYWYLQNLGQGPELLIRYENEEAVDDSQLPKDRFSAERLKGVDSTLKIQPAELGDSAVYLCASSQRTGTGGYTFGSGTRLTVV.

CDR3 loop: CASSLMAASTDTQYF. Here the CDR3 DNA reads TGTGCCAGCAGCTTAATGGCGGCTAGCACAGATACGCAGTATTTT. The V and J genes are TRBV7-3 and TRBJ2-3, with unresolved D. CDR1 is SGHTA and CDR2 is FQGTGA in the germline V gene. This CDR3 is 15 amino acids long. The V end lost 1 base, the J end lost 0 bases, and 8 bases lay between the germline ends.

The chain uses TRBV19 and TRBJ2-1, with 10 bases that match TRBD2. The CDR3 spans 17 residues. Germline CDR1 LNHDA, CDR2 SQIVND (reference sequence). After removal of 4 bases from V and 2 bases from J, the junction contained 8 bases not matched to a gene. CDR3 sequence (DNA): TGTGCCAGTAGTACACCTAGCGGGAGAACTACCTACAATGAGCAGTTCTTC. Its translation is CASSTPSGRTTYNEQFF.

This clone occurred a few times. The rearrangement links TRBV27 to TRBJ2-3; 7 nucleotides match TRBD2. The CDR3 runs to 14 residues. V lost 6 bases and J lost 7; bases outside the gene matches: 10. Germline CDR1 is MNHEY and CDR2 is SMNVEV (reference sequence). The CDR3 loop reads CASSFWTSLHTQYF. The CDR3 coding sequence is TGTGCCAGCAGCTTCTGGACTAGTCTACATACGCAGTATTTT.

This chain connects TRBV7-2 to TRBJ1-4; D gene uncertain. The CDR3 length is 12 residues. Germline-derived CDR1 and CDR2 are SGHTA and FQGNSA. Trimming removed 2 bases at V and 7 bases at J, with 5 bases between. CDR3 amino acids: CASSLYGEKLFF. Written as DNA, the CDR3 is TGTGCCAGCAGCTTATACGGTGAAAAACTGTTTTTT.

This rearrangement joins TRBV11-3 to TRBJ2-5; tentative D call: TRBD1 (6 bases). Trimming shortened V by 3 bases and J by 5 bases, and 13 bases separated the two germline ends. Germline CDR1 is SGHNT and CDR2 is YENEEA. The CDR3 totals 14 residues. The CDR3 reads CASSFTQGWETQYF. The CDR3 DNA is TGTGCCAGCAGCTTCACCCAGGGGTGGGAGACCCAGTACTTC.

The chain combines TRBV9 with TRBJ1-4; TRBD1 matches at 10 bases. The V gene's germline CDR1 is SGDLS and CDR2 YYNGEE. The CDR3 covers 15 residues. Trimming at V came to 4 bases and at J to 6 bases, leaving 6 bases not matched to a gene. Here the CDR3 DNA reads TGTGCCAGCAGCCCGAGGGGACAGGGGCATGAAAAACTGTTTTTT. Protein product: CASSPRGQGHEKLFF.

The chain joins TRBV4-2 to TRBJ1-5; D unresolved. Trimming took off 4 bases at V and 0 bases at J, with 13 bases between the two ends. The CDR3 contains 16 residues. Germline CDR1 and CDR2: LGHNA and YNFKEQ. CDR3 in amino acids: CASSPSSGDSNQPQHF. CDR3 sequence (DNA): TGTGCCAGCAGCCCCTCTTCTGGAGATAGCAATCAGCCCCAGCATTTT.

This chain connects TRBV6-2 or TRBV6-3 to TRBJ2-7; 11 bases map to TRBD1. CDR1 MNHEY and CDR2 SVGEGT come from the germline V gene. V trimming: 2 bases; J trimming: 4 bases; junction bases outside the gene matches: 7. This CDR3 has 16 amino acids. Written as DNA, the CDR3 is TGTGCCAGCAGTTACGCCCGGACAGGGGGCAATTACGAGCAGTACTTC. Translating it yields CASSYARTGGNYEQYF.

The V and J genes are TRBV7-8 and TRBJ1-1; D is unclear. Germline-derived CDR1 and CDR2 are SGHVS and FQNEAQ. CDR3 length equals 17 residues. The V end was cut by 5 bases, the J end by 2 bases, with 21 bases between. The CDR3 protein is CASSPLFPRLLNTEAFF. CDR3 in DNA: TGTGCCAGCAGCCCCCTTTTCCCCCGGTTACTTAACACTGAAGCTTTCTTT.

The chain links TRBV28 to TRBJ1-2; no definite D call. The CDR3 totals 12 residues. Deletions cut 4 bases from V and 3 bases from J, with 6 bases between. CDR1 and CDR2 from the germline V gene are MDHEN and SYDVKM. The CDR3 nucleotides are TGTGCCAGCAGTTCGGGTGACTATGGCTACACCTTC. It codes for CASSSGDYGYTF.